Detailed here is one TCR beta chain. This sample was included in a study of blood T cell repertoires in COVID-19. The J segment lost 9 bases and the V segment lost 5 bases, leaving 6 bases of the junction unmatched. The germline V gene encodes CDR1 SGHVS and CDR2 FNYEAQ. This CDR3 comprises 13 residues. How the authors handled the data: Amplification of reference gene primers was used by the study to estimate nucleated cell counts. Some clones are missing from TCRdb's copy, which holds only in-frame ones; the method was immunoSEQ multiplex PCR. The V and J calls and clone size were taken over from that table, and D and trimming were inferred from the DNA. This sample has approximately 110,000 clones, with approximately 80% found just once.

Sequencing used peripheral blood. This TCR derives from a woman aged 70-85 years with acute or convalescent COVID-19. V and J are TRBV7-6 and TRBJ2-1; 8 nucleotides line up with TRBD1. Written as DNA, the CDR3 is TGTGCCAGCAGCACGGACAGGGCCAGTGAGCAGTTCTTC. Protein: CASSTDRASEQFF.